What follows are 14 T cell receptor beta chains derived from one specimen sequenced in a study of shared clonotypes between healthy human individuals. The protocol was immunoSEQ multiplex PCR, while the TCRdb copy is restricted to in-frame clones and leaves out a portion. The sample includes 2.5 million or so clones, approximately 90% seen only once; the top ten take roughly 0.14%. Input material: naive CD4+ T cells sorted from blood. The subset denotes: CD45RA+ positively selected. These TCRs come from a man between 18 and 35 years old in good health.

The chain carries TRBV27 and TRBJ2-7; 7 bases match TRBD1. J gave up 3 bases and V 6 bases, and 8 bases lay outside the gene matches. CDR1 and CDR2 from the germline V gene are MNHEY and SMNVEV (reference sequence). The CDR3 length is 14 residues. CDR3 loop: CASRMTGTRYEQYF. The CDR3 DNA sequence: TGTGCCAGCAGGATGACAGGGACGCGCTACGAGCAGTACTTC.

The J gene is TRBJ2-1, the V gene TRBV19, with 10 bases lining up with TRBD2. Per the germline V gene, CDR1 is LNHDA and CDR2 is SQIVND (reference sequence). The CDR3 runs 15 residues. Losses at the gene ends were 4 bases for V and 8 bases for J; bases not matched to a gene: 8. This CDR3 is CASSTGLAVGHEQFF. CDR3 DNA sequence: TGTGCCAGTAGTACAGGACTAGCGGTCGGGCATGAGCAGTTCTTC.

The CDR3 loop reads CASSNRQGLTREAFF. The CDR3 region has the DNA TGTGCCAGTAGTAACCGACAGGGACTGACCCGTGAAGCTTTCTTT. The chain carries TRBV19 and TRBJ1-1, with 7 bases matching TRBD1. The V gene's germline CDR1 is LNHDA and CDR2 SQIVND (reference sequence). The CDR3 runs to 15 residues. Germline trimming cut 4 bases from V and 7 bases from J; bases unmatched to any gene: 12. The full variable domain, completed using reference TRBV19 and TRBJ1-1, is DGGITQSPKYLFRKEGQNVTLSCEQNLNHDAMYWYRQDPGQGLRLIYYSQIVNDFQKGDIAEGYSVSREKKESFPLTVTSAQKNPTAFYLCASSNRQGLTREAFFGQGTRLTVV.

The chain links TRBV11-2 to TRBJ2-5, with D perhaps matching TRBD1 or TRBD2 (5 bases each). V was shortened by 8 bases and J by 7 bases, with 14 bases between the two germline ends. CDR1 and CDR2 (germline): SGHAT, FQNNGV. The CDR3 has 12 residues. As DNA, the CDR3 is TGTGCCAGCGGGACGGAATACGGGACCCAGTACTTC. Residues: CASGTEYGTQYF.

The genes are TRBV27 and TRBJ1-2; D unresolved. The CDR3 sequence is 12 residues long. Germline CDR1 MNHEY, CDR2 SMNVEV (reference sequence). V lost 5 bases, J lost 8 bases, and 12 bases lay in between. The CDR3 is CASSPYRGGYTF. Written as DNA, the CDR3 is TGTGCCAGCAGTCCCTATCGCGGGGGCTACACCTTC.

This rearrangement joins TRBV9 to TRBJ1-6; D is uncertain. The CDR3 extends over 17 amino acids. Trimming pared 8 bases from V and 0 bases from J, leaving 18 bases between. Germline lookup yields CDR1 SGDLS and CDR2 YYNGEE. The DNA for the CDR3 is TGTGCCAGTTCAAAAGCTCTCCTGAGCTCCTATAATTCACCCCTCCACTTT. Its protein product is CASSKALLSSYNSPLHF.

The rearrangement joins TRBV2 to TRBJ1-1; D remains ambiguous. The CDR3 consists of 14 residues. CDR1 is SNHLY and CDR2 is FYNNEI in the germline V gene. V lost 5 bases and J 1 base, leaving 11 bases between the germline ends. This chain's CDR3 is CASSFLDSNTEAFF. CDR3 coding DNA: TGTGCCAGCAGTTTTTTGGACTCGAACACTGAAGCTTTCTTT.

The chain links TRBV7-2 to TRBJ2-7; maybe TRBD1 (5 bases). Per the germline V gene, CDR1 is SGHTA and CDR2 is FQGNSA. CDR3 length: 14 amino acids. Trimming removed 0 bases from V and 4 bases from J, with 10 bases in between. This CDR3 reads CASSLAQGLYEQYF. CDR3 nucleotide sequence: TGTGCCAGCAGCTTAGCGCAGGGCCTTTACGAGCAGTACTTC.

V usage is TRBV30 and J usage is TRBJ2-7, with D maybe TRBD2 (5 bases). Germline CDR1 and CDR2: GTSNPN and SVGIG (reference sequence). This CDR3 region has 10 residues. The V end was cut by 5 bases, the J end by 8 bases, with 10 bases between. In DNA, the CDR3 is TGTGCCTGGGGTCGGGGAAAGCAGTACTTC. Its protein product is CAWGRGKQYF. Combining the CDR3 with reference TRBV30 and TRBJ2-7 gives the whole variable domain SQTIHQWPATLVQPVGSPLSLECTVEGTSNPNLYWYRQAAGRGLQLLFYSVGIGQISSEVPQNLSASRPQDRQFILSSKKLLLSDSGFYLCAWGRGKQYFGPGTRLTVT.

The chain uses TRBV5-6 and TRBJ1-1; D uncertain. The CDR3 sequence is 14 residues long. Germline-derived CDR1 and CDR2 are SGHDT and YYEEEE. V lost 3 bases and J 5 bases, leaving 14 bases between the germline ends. CDR3 sequence: CASSSREGRTEAFF. CDR3 bases: TGTGCCAGCAGCTCCCGAGAAGGGCGGACTGAAGCTTTCTTT.

The table lists this clone with a few counts. The chain joins TRBV2 to TRBJ1-2, with unresolved D. CDR3 length: 12 amino acids. Germline loops: CDR1 SNHLY, CDR2 FYNNEI. The germline V and J ends were trimmed by 1 base and 8 bases, with 8 bases remaining between them. In nucleotides, the CDR3 is TGTGCCAGCAGTGAAGACCTAGGCGGCTACACCTTC. Its translation: CASSEDLGGYTF.

The CDR3 protein is CASLAGGPIGELFF. The CDR3 DNA reads TGCGCCAGCCTAGCGGGGGGGCCGATCGGGGAGCTGTTTTTT. This chain links TRBV5-1 with TRBJ2-2, with 12 bases fitting TRBD2. This CDR3 spans 14 amino acids. V shed 7 bases and J 7 bases; nucleotides not matched to a gene: 5. CDR1 is SGHRS and CDR2 is YFSETQ in the germline V gene.

As for this clone: Other DNA sequences in the sample encode the same CDR3. The rearrangement uses TRBV9 and TRBJ2-1; no definite D call. The CDR3 runs to 13 residues. CDR1 is SGDLS, CDR2 YYNGEE, per germline. V was trimmed by 1 base and J by 1 base, leaving 3 bases between them. CDR3 nucleotide sequence: TGTGCCAGCAGCGTAAATTCCTACAATGAGCAGTTCTTC. Translating it yields CASSVNSYNEQFF.

The chain couples TRBV5-1 to TRBJ2-7; maybe TRBD1 (7 bases). The length of the CDR3 is 17 residues. The germline V gene encodes CDR1 SGHRS and CDR2 YFSETQ. Trimming shortened V by 0 bases and J by 4 bases, and 20 bases separated the two germline ends. The CDR3 DNA reads as TGCGCCAGCAGCTTGGGGTGGCAAGCGTCAGGGGGGTACGAGCAGTACTTC. This sequence encodes CASSLGWQASGGYEQYF. Drawing the rest from reference TRBV5-1 and TRBJ2-7, the complete variable domain is KAGVTQTPRYLIKTRGQQVTLSCSPISGHRSVSWYQQTPGQGLQFLFEYFSETQRNKGNFPGRFSGRQFSNSRSEMNVSTLELGDSALYLCASSLGWQASGGYEQYFGPGTRLTVT.